This T cell receptor (beta chain) was obtained from a study of memory CD4+ T cells and cytomegalovirus serostatus. Study summary: Donors were healthy Belgian adults, fewer than ten CMV seropositive and roughly 25 seronegative. Study-wide points: The CMV-associated TCR signature appears largely within the CD4+ memory repertoire. About 40% of the roughly 160 known CMV-associated TCRbeta sequences appeared in CD4+ memory.

The table lists this clone with a few counts. Its matching antigen is unknown. The assay was immunoSEQ multiplex PCR, and TCRdb's table has in-frame clones only and misses some. The data show 40,000 to 55,000 clones, roughly 74% seen once. Single viable CD3+CD4+CD8-CD45RO+ cells were sorted as the memory CD4+ T cells. After thawing, CD4+ T cells were positively selected. Trimming cost V 11 bases and J 1 base, with 11 bases left between them. This CDR3 comprises 12 residues. Germline loops: CDR1 SNHLY, CDR2 FYNNEI. Sequencing was carried out using memory CD4+ T cells from blood. V is TRBV2 and J is TRBJ2-5, with unresolved D. This sequence originates from an adult in good health and CMV-seropositive. CDR3 nucleotide sequence: TGTGCCGCCAGCACATCCCAAGAGACCCAGTACTTC. Protein product: CAASTSQETQYF.